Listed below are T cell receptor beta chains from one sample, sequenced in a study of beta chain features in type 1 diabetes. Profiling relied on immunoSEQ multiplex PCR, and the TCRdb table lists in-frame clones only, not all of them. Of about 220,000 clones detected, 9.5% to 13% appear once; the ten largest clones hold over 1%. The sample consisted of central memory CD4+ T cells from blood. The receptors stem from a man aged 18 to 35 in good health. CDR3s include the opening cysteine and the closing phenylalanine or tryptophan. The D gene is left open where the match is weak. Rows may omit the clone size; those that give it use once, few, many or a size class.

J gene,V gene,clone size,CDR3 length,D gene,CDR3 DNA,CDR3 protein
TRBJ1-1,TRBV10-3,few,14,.,TGTGCCATCACTAAGGAGGTTGTCGGCACTGAAGCTTTCTTT,CAITKEVVGTEAFF
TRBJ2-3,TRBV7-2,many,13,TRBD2,TGTGCCAGCACCAAGCGGGAGGGGGATACGCAGTATTTT,CASTKREGDTQYF
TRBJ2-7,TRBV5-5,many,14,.,TGTGCCAGCAGCTTGAGCGGACAGAACTACGAGCAGTACTTC,CASSLSGQNYEQYF
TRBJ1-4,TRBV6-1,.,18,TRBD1,TGTGCCAGCAGTGAGGGACAGTCGGACTACGGGACTAATGAAAAACTGTTTTTT,CASSEGQSDYGTNEKLFF
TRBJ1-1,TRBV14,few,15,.,TGTGCCAGCAGCGTGCGCGGGACATCGAACACTGAAGCTTTCTTT,CASSVRGTSNTEAFF
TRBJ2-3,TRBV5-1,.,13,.,TGCGCCAGCAGCTTTTACTCTCAGGATACGCAGTATTTT,CASSFYSQDTQYF
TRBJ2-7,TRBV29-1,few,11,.,TGCAGCGTTAGCTTCTCTCGCGAGCAGTACTTC,CSVSFSREQYF
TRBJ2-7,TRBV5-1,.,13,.,TGCGCCAGCAGCTCCTCACGATCCTACGAGCAGTACTTC,CASSSSRSYEQYF
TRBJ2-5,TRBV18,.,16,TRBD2,TGTGCCAGCTCACCGGCGGCTAGCGGGAGGCAAGAGACCCAGTACTTC,CASSPAASGRQETQYF
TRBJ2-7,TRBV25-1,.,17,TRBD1,TGTGCCAGCAGTGAATATTTTTCGGGACAGCACTCCTACGAGCAGTACTTC,CASSEYFSGQHSYEQYF
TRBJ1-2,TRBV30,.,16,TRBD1,TGTGCCTGGAGTGTCGGTACAGGGGGCGCAAACTATGGCTACACCTTC,CAWSVGTGGANYGYTF
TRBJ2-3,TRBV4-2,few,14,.,TGTGCCAGCAGGCGGCGGGGCAGCACAGATACGCAGTATTTT,CASRRRGSTDTQYF
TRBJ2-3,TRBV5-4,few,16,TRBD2,TGTGCCAGCAGCAGGGGACTAGCGGGAGTAACAGATACGCAGTATTTT,CASSRGLAGVTDTQYF
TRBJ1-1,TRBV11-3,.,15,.,TGTGCCAGCAGCTCTGGAGACAACATGAACACTGAAGCTTTCTTT,CASSSGDNMNTEAFF
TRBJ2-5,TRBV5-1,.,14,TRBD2,TGCGCCAGCAGCTTACTAGCGGAGAAAGAGACCCAGTACTTC,CASSLLAEKETQYF
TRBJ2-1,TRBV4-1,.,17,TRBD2,TGCGCCAGCAGCCAAGCCATGGTAGCGGGAGGACTTAACGGGGAGTTCTTC,CASSQAMVAGGLNGEFF
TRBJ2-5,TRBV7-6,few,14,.,TGTGCCAGCAGCTTAGCCAGTTCTACAGAGACCCAGTACTTC,CASSLASSTETQYF
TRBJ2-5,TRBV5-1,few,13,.,TGCGCCAGCAGCTTGGGGGTAGGCGAGACCCAGTACTTC,CASSLGVGETQYF
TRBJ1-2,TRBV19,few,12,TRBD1,TGTGCCAGGCGAACCGGGACAGGGAAATACACCTTC,CARRTGTGKYTF
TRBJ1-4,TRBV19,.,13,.,TGTGCCAGTAAAGGGACGGCGAATGAAAAACTGTTTTTT,CASKGTANEKLFF
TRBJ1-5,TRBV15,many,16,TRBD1,TGTGCCACCAGCTCCGGACAGGGAGGTTTTGGTCAGCCCCAGCATTTT,CATSSGQGGFGQPQHF
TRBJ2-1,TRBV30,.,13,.,TGTGCCTGGACCTGGGGCGGATACAATGAGCAGTTCTTC,CAWTWGGYNEQFF
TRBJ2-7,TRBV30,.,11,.,TGTGCCTGGAAATATAAGTACGAGCAGTACTTC,CAWKYKYEQYF
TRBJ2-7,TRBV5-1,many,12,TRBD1,TGCGCCAGCACCCGGGACAGGGAGGAGCAGTACTTC,CASTRDREEQYF
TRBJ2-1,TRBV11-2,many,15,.,TGTGCCAGCGGAGTTGTGGCGCTGTCCTACAATGAGCAGTTCTTC,CASGVVALSYNEQFF
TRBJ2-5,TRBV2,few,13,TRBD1,TGTGCCAGCAGTACGGGACAGGGCAAAACCCAGTACTTC,CASSTGQGKTQYF
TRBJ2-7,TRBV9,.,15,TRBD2,TGTGCCAGCAGCGTAGGACTAGCGGGGATATACGAGCAGTACTTC,CASSVGLAGIYEQYF
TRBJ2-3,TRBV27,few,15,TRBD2,TGTGCCAGCAGCCCCCGACTAGCGGGCGGAGATACGCAGTATTTT,CASSPRLAGGDTQYF
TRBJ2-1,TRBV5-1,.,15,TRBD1,TGCGCCAGCAGCATAGGGACAGGGGGAGGCAATGAGCAGTTCTTC,CASSIGTGGGNEQFF
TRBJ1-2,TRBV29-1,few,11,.,TGCAGCGTTGAAACAGGGAGTCGCTACACCTTC,CSVETGSRYTF
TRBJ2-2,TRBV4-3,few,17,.,TGCGCCAGCAGCCCGCCGTCCGTCAGGGAGGACACCGGGGAGCTGTTTTTT,CASSPPSVREDTGELFF
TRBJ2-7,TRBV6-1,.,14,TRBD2,TGTGCCACCCGGTACGAGCGGGACTCCTACGAGCAGTACTTC,CATRYERDSYEQYF
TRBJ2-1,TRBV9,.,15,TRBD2,TGTGCCAGCAGCGTGACAGCGGGAGTCTACAATGAGCAGTTCTTC,CASSVTAGVYNEQFF
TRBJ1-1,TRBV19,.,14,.,TGTGCCAGTAGTGTCCAGGGTGGGAGCACTGAAGCTTTCTTT,CASSVQGGSTEAFF
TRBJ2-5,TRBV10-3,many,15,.,TGTGCCATCAGTCCGGGTCTCGCTAGCCAAGAGACCCAGTACTTC,CAISPGLASQETQYF
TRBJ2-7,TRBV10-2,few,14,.,TGCGCCAGCAGTGAGTCGAACAGGGCCTACGAGCAGTACTTC,CASSESNRAYEQYF
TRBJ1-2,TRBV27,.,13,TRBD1,TGTGCCAGCAGTTTAACAGGGGGGTATGGCTACACCTTC,CASSLTGGYGYTF
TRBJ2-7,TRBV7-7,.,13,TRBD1,TGTGCTAGCAGCCCCACGACAGGGGTCGAGCAGTACTTC,CASSPTTGVEQYF
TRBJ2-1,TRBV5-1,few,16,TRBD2,TGCGCCAGCAGCCCCGCGGGGTTAGCGGGAGCCAATGAGCAGTTCTTC,CASSPAGLAGANEQFF
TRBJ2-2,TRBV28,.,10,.,TGTGCCAGCAGTATGGGGATGCTGTTTTTT,CASSMGMLFF
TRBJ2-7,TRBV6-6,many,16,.,TGTGCCAGCAGTTACTTTTCCGGGGCAGGTACCTACGAGCAGTACTTC,CASSYFSGAGTYEQYF
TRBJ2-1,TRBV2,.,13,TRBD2,TGTGCCAGCAGTGCGAGCGGGGCCAATGAGCAGTTCTTC,CASSASGANEQFF
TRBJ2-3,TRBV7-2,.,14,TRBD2,TGTGCCAGCAGAAGGACTAGCGGGAGGGATACGCAGTATTTT,CASRRTSGRDTQYF
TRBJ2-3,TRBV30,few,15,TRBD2,TGTGCCTGCCCTGAGCGGGAGGGGGGCACAGATACGCAGTATTTT,CACPEREGGTDTQYF
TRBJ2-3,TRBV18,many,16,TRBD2,TGTGCCAGCTCACCGCTGACTAGCGGGGGCACAGATACGCAGTATTTT,CASSPLTSGGTDTQYF
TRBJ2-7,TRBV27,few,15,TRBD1,TGTGCCAGCAGTTTCCGGGGACAGGGGACCTACGAGCAGTACTTC,CASSFRGQGTYEQYF
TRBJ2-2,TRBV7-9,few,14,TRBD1,TGTGCCAGCAGCAGACAGGGGAACACCGGGGAGCTGTTTTTT,CASSRQGNTGELFF
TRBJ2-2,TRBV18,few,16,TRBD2,TGTGCCAGCTCACCAGAGCGGGGCATGAACACCGGGGAGCTGTTTTTT,CASSPERGMNTGELFF
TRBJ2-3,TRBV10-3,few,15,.,TGTGCCATCAGTGCCCTCTCGGGACTCACAGATACGCAGTATTTT,CAISALSGLTDTQYF
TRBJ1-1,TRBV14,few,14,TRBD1,TGTGCCAGCAGCCCCCGGACAGGACACACTGAAGCTTTCTTT,CASSPRTGHTEAFF
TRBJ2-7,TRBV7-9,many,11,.,TGTGCCAGCAGCCCGTCCTGGGAGCAGTACTTC,CASSPSWEQYF
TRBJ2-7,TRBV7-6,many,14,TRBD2,TGTGCCAGCAGCTTAGCGGGAGGGCTTTACGAGCAGTACTTC,CASSLAGGLYEQYF
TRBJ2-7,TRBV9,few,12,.,TGTGCCAGCAGCGTAGTAGGGGGCGAGCAGTACTTC,CASSVVGGEQYF
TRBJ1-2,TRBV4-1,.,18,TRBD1,TGCGCCAGCAGCCAGGAAGACTCCGGGACAGCCACCAACTATGGCTACACCTTC,CASSQEDSGTATNYGYTF
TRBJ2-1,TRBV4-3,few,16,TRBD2,TGCGCCAGCAGCCAAGATACTAGCGGGAGCTACAATGAGCAGTTCTTC,CASSQDTSGSYNEQFF
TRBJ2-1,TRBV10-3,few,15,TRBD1,TGTGCCATCAGTGTCGGGACAGGGAAAACCAATGAGCAGTTCTTC,CAISVGTGKTNEQFF
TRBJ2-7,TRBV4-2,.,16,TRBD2,TGTGCCAGCAGCCAAGTTAGCGGGAGGGCCTCAGGTGAGCAGTACTTC,CASSQVSGRASGEQYF
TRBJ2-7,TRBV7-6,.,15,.,TGTGCCAGCAGCTTAGATCCGGGACCTCTAAACCTGCAGTACTTC,CASSLDPGPLNLQYF
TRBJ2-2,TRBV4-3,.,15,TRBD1,TGCGCCAGCAGCCAAGAACAGGGGAAAGCCGGGGAGCTGTTTTTT,CASSQEQGKAGELFF